These T cell receptor beta chains were read from a single sample in a study of long-term antiretroviral therapy in people with HIV. Libraries were prepared by immunoSEQ multiplex PCR; TCRdb keeps only in-frame clonotypes and omits some of them. This table has around 20,000 clones, 80% appearing once. Specimen: unsorted PBMCs, collected 2.9 years after starting antiretroviral therapy. Receptor source: a woman in her thirties with HIV. Each CDR3 is given with its conserved first and last residue. Each record gives: J gene, V gene, clone size, D gene, CDR3 DNA, CDR3 protein. A D gene is named only where the DNA matches it firmly. A row's size may be missing; if present it is once, few, many or a size class.

TRBJ1-1 | TRBV28 | - | TRBD1 | TGTGCCAGCAGGGGGACAGGGGGGATTGAAGCTTTCTTT | CASRGTGGIEAFF
TRBJ2-4 | TRBV5-6 | once | TRBD1 | TGTGCCAGCAGGGTCGACAGGGGCCCGGTGGGGAACATTCAGTACTTC | CASRVDRGPVGNIQYF
TRBJ1-1 | TRBV5-1 | - | - | TGCGCCAGCAGCACAACAAAGGGGGGGCTACTTTCTAGCTACACTGAAGCTTTCTTT | CASSTTKGGLLSSYTEAFF
TRBJ2-2 | TRBV6-1 | - | - | TGTGCCAGCAGTGAATCCTTCGCCGGGGAGCTGTTTTTT | CASSESFAGELFF
TRBJ1-3 | TRBV7-6 | - | - | TGTGCCAGCAGCTTAGGAGGAAACACCATATATTTT | CASSLGGNTIYF
TRBJ1-1 | TRBV14 | - | - | TGTGCCAGCAGCCATAACGACAGGCCGAACACTGAAGCTTTCTTT | CASSHNDRPNTEAFF
TRBJ1-1 | TRBV27 | - | - | TGTGCCAGCAGTTCCCCGACAGGTGTTTTGACTGAAGCTTTCTTT | CASSSPTGVLTEAFF
TRBJ2-5 | TRBV6-6 | - | TRBD2 | TGTGCCAGCAGCTCCCTCGGGGGGGGCCAAGAGACCCAGTACTTC | CASSSLGGGQETQYF
TRBJ1-1 | TRBV7-4 | - | - | TGTGCCAGCAGCACGTCTCGAACAGATGAGTTCCCAATGAACACTGAAGCTTTCTTT | CASSTSRTDEFPMNTEAFF
TRBJ2-7 | TRBV11-2 | - | - | TGTGCCAGCAGCTCCCTCTTTGCTTTAGTCGAGCAGTACTTC | CASSSLFALVEQYF
TRBJ1-2 | TRBV29-1 | few | TRBD1 | TGCAGCGTAGGGGAGGGACAGGGAACCAACTATGGCTACACCTTC | CSVGEGQGTNYGYTF
TRBJ1-1 | TRBV7-3 | - | - | TGTGCCAGCAGGAGATCCGTCGGGGGACTGAACACTGAAGCTTTCTTT | CASRRSVGGLNTEAFF
TRBJ1-1 | TRBV27 | - | TRBD1 | TGTGCCAGCAGTACAGGGGGCGGCACTGAAGCTTTCTTT | CASSTGGGTEAFF
TRBJ2-4 | TRBV7-8 | - | - | TGTGCCAGCAGCTTAGAGCGACATCTGGCCAAAAACATTCAGTACTTC | CASSLERHLAKNIQYF
TRBJ1-1 | TRBV10-3 | - | TRBD1 | TGTGCCATCACCAATTCAGGGGGCACTGAAGCTTTCTTT | CAITNSGGTEAFF
TRBJ2-3 | TRBV18 | - | TRBD1 | TGTGCCAGCTCACCGGGACAGCGAAGCACAGATACGCAGTATTTT | CASSPGQRSTDTQYF
TRBJ1-4 | TRBV7-9 | - | - | TGTGCCAGCAGCCGCCTGATTGAGACAGACAAACTGTTTTTT | CASSRLIETDKLFF
TRBJ2-1 | TRBV11-3 | once | TRBD2 | TGTGCCAGCAGCTTTAGCGGGGGGGGGAATGAGCAGTTCTTC | CASSFSGGGNEQFF
TRBJ2-1 | TRBV7-3 | few | TRBD1 | TGTGCCAGCAGCTTAAGGGGGGACAGGGGCAATGAGCAGTTCTTC | CASSLRGDRGNEQFF
TRBJ1-1 | TRBV6-1 | - | TRBD1 | TGTGCCAGCAGTGAGGGAGACAGGGGAAGAAGGAACACTGAAGCTTTCTTT | CASSEGDRGRRNTEAFF
TRBJ1-3 | TRBV7-2 | few | TRBD1 | TGTGCCAGCAGCTCTTCCGACAGGGTGAGAGGAAACACCATATATTTT | CASSSSDRVRGNTIYF